Given below is one T cell receptor beta chain in context. In the authors' workflow: Estimates of nucleated cell counts were drawn from the amplification of reference gene primers. TCRdb's copy holds only in-frame clones and misses some; the assay was immunoSEQ multiplex PCR. V, J and clone size are those of that table, while D and trimming were read from the DNA. The data show under 250,000 clones, about 86% seen once. These data come from a study of blood T cell repertoires in COVID-19. About the study: Acute and convalescent COVID-19 specimens originated in the United States, Italy and Spain.

V shed 1 base and J 7 bases; nucleotides not matched to a gene: 6. From germline, CDR1 is LGHNA and CDR2 YSLEER. The CDR3 spans 15 residues. This TCR came from a man aged 50-60 years with active or convalescent COVID-19. Sequencing was done on a sample of peripheral blood. The J gene is TRBJ2-1, the V gene TRBV4-3, with 8 bases fitting TRBD2. CDR3 DNA sequence: TGCGCCAGCAGCCAAGGGGGGCCGGGGGGGAATGAGCAGTTCTTC. Protein sequence: CASSQGGPGGNEQFF.